A single sample gave rise to the 14 T cell receptor beta chains below, sequenced in a study of blood T cells in healthy people across ages. Primers used in a second PCR of about 7 to 12 cycles were a sample-barcoded 5' primer and a J-beta primer mix. MiXCR was run by TCRdb on the 5' RACE reads, yielding one entry per CDR3 protein. The sample contains some 700,000 distinct CDR3 sequences, around 46% of which appear only once. Sequencing was done on a sample of blood. These receptors all come from a woman aged 55 to 70 in good health.

This clonotype was found a few times. The chain joins TRBV6-6 to TRBJ2-1, with D possibly TRBD1 on 7 matching bases. Trimming stripped 6 bases from V and 4 bases from J, with 13 bases between. The CDR3 has 14 amino acids. Germline CDR1 and CDR2: MNHNY and SVGAGI (reference sequence). CDR3 residues: CASRLRDSYNEQFF. The CDR3 coding sequence is TGTGCCAGCAGACTGCGGGACAGTTACAATGAGCAGTTCTTC.

This clonotype has just a few counts. The chain carries TRBV7-9 and TRBJ2-4, with TRBD1 matching over 8 bases. Germline V gene data show CDR1 as SEHNR and CDR2 as FQNEAQ (reference sequence). The CDR3 is 15 residues long. With V trimmed by 4 bases and J by 5 bases, 7 bases remained unmatched. The DNA for the CDR3 is TGTGCCAGCAGCTCTACCGACAGGGGCGAAAACATTCAGTACTTC. Translation: CASSSTDRGENIQYF.

A note on this clonotype: At one end the junction does not follow the germline gene, possibly because of a read error. CDR3 amino acids: CASSVTSGATDTQCF. Written as DNA, the CDR3 is TGTGCCAGCAGCGTGACTAGCGGGGCCACAGATACGCAGTGTTTT. V usage is TRBV11-2 and J usage is TRBJ2-3; 11 nucleotides align to TRBD2. Germline CDR1 and CDR2: SGHAT and FQNNGV. CDR3 length equals 15 residues.

This clonotype has a handful of counts. The chain carries TRBV12-3 or TRBV12-4 and TRBJ2-3, with D tentatively TRBD2 (6 bases). Trimming stripped 7 bases from V and 11 bases from J, with 16 bases between. The CDR3 spans 12 residues. This CDR3 reads CASKSEGPEQYF. In DNA, the CDR3 is TGTGCCAGCAAATCGGAGGGGCCCGAGCAGTATTTT.

Ten or more counts support this clonotype. The genes are TRBV28 and TRBJ1-2; 12 bases fit TRBD1. Germline V CDR1 and CDR2: MDHEN, SYDVKM. The CDR3 covers 17 residues. V dropped 6 bases and J dropped 2; count of bases not matched to a gene: 10. Here the CDR3 DNA reads TGTGCCAGCAGACCGGGACAGGGGGCCCCATCGAACTATGGCTACACCTTC. Translated: CASRPGQGAPSNYGYTF.

This chain joins TRBV12-3 or TRBV12-4 and TRBJ1-1; 7 bases match TRBD1. CDR3 length: 15 amino acids. The J segment lost 3 bases and the V segment lost 3 bases, leaving 7 bases of the junction unmatched. CDR3 nucleotide sequence: TGTGCCAGCAGTTTTAGGGCAGGGGGGTACACTGAAGCTTTCTTT. Residues: CASSFRAGGYTEAFF.

This clonotype was found a few times. The chain carries TRBV15 and TRBJ2-5, with 8 bases that match TRBD2. CDR3 length: 16 residues. The V and J ends lost 5 bases and 1 base, in that order; junction bases with no gene match: 9. Per the germline V gene, CDR1 is LNHNV and CDR2 is YYDKDF (reference sequence). Written as DNA, the CDR3 is TGTGCCACCAGCCCGGGGGGGGCGAATCCCCAAGAGACCCAGTACTTC. The encoded protein is CATSPGGANPQETQYF.

The CDR3 spells CASSHQTGNYGYTF. CDR3 DNA: TGTGCCAGCAGCCACCAGACAGGGAACTATGGCTACACCTTC. The V call is TRBV14, the J call TRBJ1-2, with 7 nucleotides matching TRBD1. Trimming took 3 bases from V and 2 from J; bases not matched to a gene: 3. This CDR3 is built from 14 residues. The V gene's germline CDR1 is SGHDN and CDR2 FVKESK.

The chain joins TRBV3-1 to TRBJ2-7, with no clear D. CDR3 length: 16 amino acids. Trimming removed 0 bases at V and 10 bases at J, with 22 bases between. Looked up from germline, CDR1 is LGHDT and CDR2 is YNNKEL (reference sequence). This CDR3 is CASSQDIGSGPKAQYF. The CDR3 region has the DNA TGTGCCAGCAGCCAAGATATCGGTTCAGGTCCTAAGGCCCAGTACTTC.

In its sample, this clonotype was seen many times. CDR3 region: CASRSNTDTQYF. CDR3 nucleotides: TGTGCCAGCAGATCAAACACAGATACGCAGTATTTT. The genes are TRBV12-3 or TRBV12-4 and TRBJ2-3; D is uncertain. The CDR3 has 12 amino acids. The V end was cut by 6 bases, the J end by 2 bases, with 6 bases between.

Notes on this clonotype: Given a much more abundant clone one base away, this may be a read error. The V and J genes are TRBV3-1 and TRBJ2-4, with D tentatively TRBD2 (5 bases). This CDR3 contains 13 residues. From germline, CDR1 is LGHDT and CDR2 YNNKEL (reference sequence). The CDR3 region has the DNA TGTGCCTGCAGCCAAGATAGACGGGGTGAGCAGTACTTC. Translation: CACSQDRRGEQYF.

The count of this clonotype is one. At one boundary the junction diverges from the germline segment, which might be a read error. The chain recombines TRBV2 with TRBJ2-1; the match to TRBD2 covers 10 bases. This CDR3 contains 16 residues. Germline CDR1 is SNHLY and CDR2 is FYNNEI. This CDR3 is CASSEGLAPRVNERFF. CDR3 sequence (DNA): TGTGCCAGCAGTGAGGGACTAGCGCCCCGGGTGAATGAGCGGTTCTTC.

This clonotype appeared a few times. This sequence joins TRBV11-2 and TRBJ2-1, with TRBD2 matching over 10 bases. The CDR3 spans 16 residues. Germline CDR1 SGHAT, CDR2 FQNNGV. V shed 4 bases and J 4 bases; nucleotides not matched to a gene: 7. DNA of the CDR3: TGTGCCAGCAGCTCAGGTAGCGGGGGGCGGTACAATGAGCAGTTCTTC. Its translation: CASSSGSGGRYNEQFF.

The table lists this clonotype with many counts. V and J are TRBV16 and TRBJ2-4; D gene ambiguous. CDR1 is KGHSY, CDR2 FQNENV, per germline. This CDR3 has 11 amino acids. V lost 0 bases and J 8 bases, leaving 2 bases between the germline ends. CDR3 bases: TGTGCCAGCAGCCAATCAGACATTCAGTACTTC. Amino acids: CASSQSDIQYF.